Each of the 22 T cell receptor beta chains below was sequenced from the same sample in a study of post-analysis software for immune sequencing data. Regarding the study as a whole: Comparison of patients with controls showed five TRBV segments more frequent in patients, TRBV5-6, TRBV5-1 and TRBV20-1 among them.

Unique molecular identifiers were built into the TCR beta cDNA libraries. TCRdb reanalysed the PCR reads using MiXCR and keeps one entry per CDR3 protein. The sample includes hundreds of thousands of distinct CDR3 sequences, 45% of them seen just once. Their antigen targets remain unknown. The sequencing sample was made of blood. The receptors shown here come from a girl aged 10-17 years with multiple sclerosis.

The chain uses TRBV5-1 and TRBJ2-1; possible D gene TRBD1, 7 bases. The ends were cut back, 4 bases at V and 4 bases at J, with 18 bases in the middle. Per the germline V gene, CDR1 is SGHRS and CDR2 is YFSETQ. The CDR3 runs 16 residues. CDR3 sequence reads: CASSALGGGAYNEQFF. CDR3 DNA sequence: TGCGCCAGCAGCGCCTTAGGAGGGGGCGCTTACAATGAGCAGTTCTTC.

This clonotype was detected a few times. The rearrangement uses TRBV20-1 and TRBJ2-1; no clear D gene. Germline lookup yields CDR1 DFQATT and CDR2 SNEGSKA (reference sequence). CDR3 length: 15 residues. The V and J ends lost 2 bases and 0 bases respectively, with 11 bases between them. The CDR3 DNA sequence: TGCAGTGCTAGAACCGTACAGTTCTCCTACAATGAGCAGTTCTTC. Translating gives CSARTVQFSYNEQFF.

Concerning this clonotype itself: Compared with germline, one end of the junction differs, possibly owing to a read error. The CDR3 DNA follows: TGTGCCAGCAGCGTCCGGACTAGCGGAGGAGAGACCCGGTACTTC. Residues: CASSVRTSGGETRYF. The V and J genes are TRBV7-2 and TRBJ2-5; 10 bases are shared with TRBD2. The CDR3 is made up of 15 amino acids. CDR1 and CDR2 from the germline V gene are SGHTA and FQGNSA.

The rearrangement links TRBV4-3 to TRBJ1-2, with 8 bases that match TRBD1. The germline V gene has CDR1 LGHNA and CDR2 YSLEER. V lost 0 bases to trimming and J lost 1 base; unmatched junction nucleotides: 10. The CDR3 contains 18 residues. CDR3 nucleotide sequence: TGCGCCAGCAGCCAAGATAGGTTAGGACAGGGATTTAACTATGGCTACACCTTC. This sequence encodes CASSQDRLGQGFNYGYTF.

This clonotype occurred a few times. The chain combines TRBV5-1 with TRBJ2-3; D unresolved. The germline V gene has CDR1 SGHRS and CDR2 YFSETQ. Trimming cost V 5 bases and J 3 bases, with 13 bases left between them. The CDR3 runs to 14 residues. Written as DNA, the CDR3 is TGCGCCAGCAGAGTTTACGGAGCAACAGATACGCAGTATTTT. Amino acid sequence: CASRVYGATDTQYF.

Turning to this clonotype: A junction end diverges from the germline sequence, so it may reflect a read error. The chain combines TRBV15 with TRBJ2-3; 8 bases match TRBD1. Per the germline V gene, CDR1 is LNHNV and CDR2 is YYDKDF (reference sequence). The CDR3 extends over 14 amino acids. CDR3 amino acids: CTTSRRQGFDTQYF. The CDR3 bases are TGTACCACCAGCAGAAGACAGGGGTTCGATACGCAGTATTTT.

This clonotype was detected a few times. The chain couples TRBV2 to TRBJ2-7; D not resolved. From germline, CDR1 is SNHLY and CDR2 FYNNEI. V was cut by 7 bases and J by 0 bases, with 10 bases left in between. The CDR3 runs 13 residues. The CDR3, as DNA: TGTGCCAGCATGAACGGCAACTCCTACGAGCAGTACTTC. This codes for CASMNGNSYEQYF.

V and J are TRBV6-6 and TRBJ1-2; D ambiguous. Trimming shortened V by 5 bases and J by 2 bases, and 9 bases separated the two germline ends. The germline gives CDR1 MNHNY, CDR2 SVGAGI (reference sequence). The CDR3 is 13 amino acids. The CDR3 protein is CASSLPKNYGYTF. CDR3 bases: TGTGCCAGCAGTCTACCTAAGAACTATGGCTACACCTTC.

As regards this clonotype: This sequence may be a read error, since a much larger clone differs from it by one base. The chain couples TRBV6-6 to TRBJ2-7, with 13 bases matching TRBD2. Germline V gene lookup returns CDR1 MNHNY and CDR2 SVGAGI (reference sequence). This CDR3 is 16 amino acids long. The DNA for the CDR3 is TGTGCCAGCAGCAGGGGGACTAGCGGGAAAACCTACGGGCAGTACTTC. Its protein is CASSRGTSGKTYGQYF.

There are a few counts of this clonotype. The rearrangement joins TRBV9 to TRBJ2-7; a weak D match, TRBD1 (6 bases). This CDR3 is 15 amino acids long. V shed 4 bases and J shed 4 bases, with 18 bases lying between them. CDR1 is SGDLS, CDR2 YYNGEE, per germline. The CDR3 loop reads CASSHKGGTQYEQYF. Written as DNA, the CDR3 is TGTGCCAGCAGCCATAAAGGGGGAACTCAATACGAGCAGTACTTC. Full variable domain (missing parts from reference TRBV9 and TRBJ2-7): DSGVTQTPKHLITATGQRVTLRCSPRSGDLSVYWYQQSLDQGLQFLIQYYNGEERAKGNILERFSAQQFPDLHSELNLSSLELGDSALYFCASSHKGGTQYEQYFGPGTRLTVT.

The gene calls are TRBV4-2 and TRBJ2-2; D might be TRBD2 (5 bases). Trimming pared 1 base from V and 2 bases from J, leaving 11 bases between. There are 16 residues in the CDR3. Germline V lookup: CDR1 LGHNA, CDR2 YNFKEQ. The CDR3 sequence is CASSQAEAYNTGELFF. In nucleotides, the CDR3 is TGTGCCAGCAGCCAAGCGGAGGCTTACAACACCGGGGAGCTGTTTTTT.

This chain joins TRBV20-1 and TRBJ2-7; 7 bases match TRBD2. V lost 7 bases, J lost 9 bases, and 18 bases stayed unmatched. CDR3 length equals 14 residues. The germline gives CDR1 DFQATT, CDR2 SNEGSKA (reference sequence). The CDR3 nucleotides read TGCAGTGTACGAGGGAGGGCCTCTGTCGGGGGGCAGTACTTC. It specifies CSVRGRASVGGQYF.

There are a few counts of this clonotype. This chain joins TRBV25-1 and TRBJ2-5, with D perhaps being TRBD1 or TRBD2 (5 bases each). V lost 1 base and J lost 4, with 10 bases in between. The CDR3 runs to 14 residues. Germline V gives CDR1 MGHDK, CDR2 SYGVNS. Here the CDR3 DNA reads TGTGCCAGCAGTGAATTGAGAGGGGTAGAGACCCAGTACTTC. This sequence encodes CASSELRGVETQYF.

V gene TRBV20-1 combines with J gene TRBJ2-3; D is possibly TRBD1 (6 bases). CDR3 length: 16 residues. Trimming shortened V by 3 bases and J by 3 bases, and 19 bases separated the two germline ends. The germline gives CDR1 DFQATT, CDR2 SNEGSKA (reference sequence). The CDR3: CSARDEGEYMTDTQYF. CDR3 sequence (DNA): TGCAGTGCTAGGGACGAGGGGGAGTATATGACAGATACGCAGTATTTT.

The chain links TRBV10-3 to TRBJ2-7, with D perhaps TRBD1 or TRBD2 (5 bases each). This CDR3 contains 22 residues. The V end was cut by 7 bases, the J end by 4 bases, with 41 bases between. The germline V gene has CDR1 ENHRY and CDR2 SYGVKD. The CDR3 reads CAINTSPIRDEKGLGEIYEQYF. The CDR3 coding sequence is TGTGCCATCAATACGTCACCCATACGGGACGAAAAAGGGCTAGGTGAGATTTACGAGCAGTACTTC.

A remark on this clonotype: Relative to the germline gene, one junction end is altered; a read error may explain this. The chain combines TRBV7-7 with TRBJ2-3; 7 bases map to TRBD1. The germline V gene has CDR1 SSHAT and CDR2 FNYEAQ (reference sequence). The CDR3 totals 13 residues. CDR3: CASSRQGSDTQYF. The CDR3 DNA reads TGTGCTAGCAGTCGACAGGGATCAGATACGCAGTATTTT.

The rearrangement uses TRBV5-1 and TRBJ2-5; 12 nucleotides line up with TRBD1. The J call is uncertain, as TRBJ2-7 better fits the DNA end. In germline, CDR1 is SGHRS, CDR2 YFSETQ. The CDR3 has 15 amino acids. The CDR3: CASRPAGQGAHEQYF. The DNA for the CDR3 is TGCGCCAGCAGGCCTGCGGGACAGGGGGCTCACGAGCAGTACTTC.

The chain combines TRBV11-1 with TRBJ2-1, with 9 bases identical to TRBD1. V was pared by 5 bases and J by 8 bases, with 16 bases of the junction left unmatched. Germline values: CDR1 SGHAT, CDR2 FQDESV (reference sequence). CDR3 length equals 17 residues. The CDR3 here is CASSAEVGQGTRDEQFF. CDR3 nucleotides: TGTGCCAGCAGCGCAGAGGTGGGACAGGGAACAAGGGATGAGCAGTTCTTC.

V gene TRBV28 combines with J gene TRBJ1-5; weak D call: TRBD1 (5 bases). The germline gives CDR1 MDHEN, CDR2 SYDVKM. CDR3 length equals 17 residues. Trimming left V 2 bases short and J 1 base short, with 15 bases between. The CDR3: CASSLRDGRPSNQPQHF. For the CDR3, the DNA is TGTGCCAGCAGTTTAAGGGACGGCCGCCCGAGCAATCAGCCCCAGCATTTT.

This clonotype was found a few times. The chain combines TRBV20-1 with TRBJ2-3, with D possibly TRBD2 on 6 matching bases. This CDR3 has 14 residues. The germline CDR1 and CDR2 sequences are DFQATT and SNEGSKA (reference sequence). V was trimmed by 5 bases and J by 3 bases, leaving 15 bases between them. Here the CDR3 reads CSAGGVSITDTQYF. The CDR3 nucleotides read TGCAGTGCTGGAGGGGTCTCAATAACAGATACGCAGTATTTT.

This rearrangement joins TRBV20-1 to TRBJ2-5; D could derive from TRBD1 or TRBD2 (5 bases each). Germline CDR1 is DFQATT and CDR2 is SNEGSKA (reference sequence). The CDR3 runs to 13 residues. The V end lost 6 bases, the J end lost 11 bases, and 22 bases lay between the germline ends. The DNA for the CDR3 is TGCAGTGCCGCACGGACGACGCTAGGGGAGCAGTACTTC. Encoded protein: CSAARTTLGEQYF.

This clonotype showed up just a few times. V usage is TRBV29-1 and J usage is TRBJ2-1, with a tentative D call TRBD2 (5 bases). Trimming stripped 8 bases from V and 12 bases from J, with 17 bases between. Germline V gene data show CDR1 as SQVTM and CDR2 as ANQGSEA. The CDR3 length is 11 residues. The CDR3 sequence: CSPEGPGGQFF. In nucleotides, the CDR3 is TGCAGCCCCGAGGGCCCCGGCGGGCAGTTCTTC.